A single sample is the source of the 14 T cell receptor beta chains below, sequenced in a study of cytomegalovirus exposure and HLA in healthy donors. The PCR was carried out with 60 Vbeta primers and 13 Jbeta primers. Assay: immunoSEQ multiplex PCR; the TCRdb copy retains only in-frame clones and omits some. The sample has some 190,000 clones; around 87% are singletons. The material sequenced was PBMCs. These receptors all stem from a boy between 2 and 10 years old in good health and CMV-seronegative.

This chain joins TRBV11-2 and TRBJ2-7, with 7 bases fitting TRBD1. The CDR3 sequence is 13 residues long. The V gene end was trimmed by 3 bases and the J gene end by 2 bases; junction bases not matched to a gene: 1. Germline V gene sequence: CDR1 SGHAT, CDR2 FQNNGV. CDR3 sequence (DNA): TGTGCCAGCAGCTTGGGACAGACCTACGAGCAGTACTTC. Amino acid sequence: CASSLGQTYEQYF.

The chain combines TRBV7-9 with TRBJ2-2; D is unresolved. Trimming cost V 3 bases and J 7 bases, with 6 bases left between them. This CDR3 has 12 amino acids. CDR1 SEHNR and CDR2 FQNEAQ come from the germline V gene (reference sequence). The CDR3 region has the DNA TGTGCCAGCAGCTTCCCCCGCGGGGAGCTGTTTTTT. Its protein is CASSFPRGELFF.

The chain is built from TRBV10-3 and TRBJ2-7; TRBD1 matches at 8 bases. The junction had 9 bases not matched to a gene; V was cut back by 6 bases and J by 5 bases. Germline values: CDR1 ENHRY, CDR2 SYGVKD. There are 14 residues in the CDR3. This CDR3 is CAISRTGTQNEQYF. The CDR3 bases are TGTGCCATCAGCCGGACAGGGACCCAAAACGAGCAGTACTTC.

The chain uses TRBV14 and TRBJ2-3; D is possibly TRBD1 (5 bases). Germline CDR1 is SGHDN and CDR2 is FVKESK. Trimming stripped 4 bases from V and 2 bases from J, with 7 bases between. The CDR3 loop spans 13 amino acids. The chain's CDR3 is CASSRQFTDTQYF. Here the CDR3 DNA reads TGTGCCAGCAGCCGACAGTTCACAGATACGCAGTATTTT.

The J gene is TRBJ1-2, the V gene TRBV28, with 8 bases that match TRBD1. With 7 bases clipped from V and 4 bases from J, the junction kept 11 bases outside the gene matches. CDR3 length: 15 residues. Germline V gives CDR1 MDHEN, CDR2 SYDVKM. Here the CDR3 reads CASTLSQGVVYGYTF. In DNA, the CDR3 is TGTGCCAGCACCTTATCACAGGGGGTCGTCTATGGCTACACCTTC.

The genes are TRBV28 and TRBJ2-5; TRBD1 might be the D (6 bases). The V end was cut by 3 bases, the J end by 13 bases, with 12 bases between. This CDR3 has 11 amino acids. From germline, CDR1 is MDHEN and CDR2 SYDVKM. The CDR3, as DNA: TGTGCCAGCAGTTTGGGCCGGGACACGTACTTC. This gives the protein CASSLGRDTYF.

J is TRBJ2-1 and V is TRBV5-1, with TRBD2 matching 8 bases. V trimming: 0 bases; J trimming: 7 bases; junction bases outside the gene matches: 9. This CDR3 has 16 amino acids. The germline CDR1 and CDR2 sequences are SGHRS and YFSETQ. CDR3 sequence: CASSLARGGARNEQFF. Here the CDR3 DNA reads TGCGCCAGCAGCTTGGCCCGGGGGGGGGCTAGGAATGAGCAGTTCTTC.

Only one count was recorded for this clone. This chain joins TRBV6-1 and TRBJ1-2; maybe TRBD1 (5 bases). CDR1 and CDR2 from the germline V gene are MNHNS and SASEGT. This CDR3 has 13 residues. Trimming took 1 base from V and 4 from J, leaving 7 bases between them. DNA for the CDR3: TGTGCCAGCAGTGAAGTGGGGGGCTATGGCTACACCTTC. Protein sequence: CASSEVGGYGYTF.

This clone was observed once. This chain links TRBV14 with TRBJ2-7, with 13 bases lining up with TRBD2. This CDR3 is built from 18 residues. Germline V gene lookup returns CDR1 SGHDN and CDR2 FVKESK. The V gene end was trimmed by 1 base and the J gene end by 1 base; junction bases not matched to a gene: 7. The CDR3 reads CASSQGGLAGVKSYEQYF. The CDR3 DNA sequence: TGTGCCAGCAGCCAAGGAGGACTAGCGGGAGTGAAGTCCTACGAGCAGTACTTC. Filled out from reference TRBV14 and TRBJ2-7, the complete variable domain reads EAGVTQFPSHSVIEKGQTVTLRCDPISGHDNLYWYRRVMGKEIKFLLHFVKESKQDESGMPNNRFLAERTGGTYSTLKVQPAELEDSGVYFCASSQGGLAGVKSYEQYFGPGTRLTVT.

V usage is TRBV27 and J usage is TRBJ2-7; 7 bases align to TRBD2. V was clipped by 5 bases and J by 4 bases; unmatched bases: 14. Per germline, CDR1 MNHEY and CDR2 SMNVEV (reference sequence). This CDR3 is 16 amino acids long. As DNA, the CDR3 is TGTGCCAGCAGTCCCCTAACTAGCGCGGCAATATACGAGCAGTACTTC. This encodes CASSPLTSAAIYEQYF.

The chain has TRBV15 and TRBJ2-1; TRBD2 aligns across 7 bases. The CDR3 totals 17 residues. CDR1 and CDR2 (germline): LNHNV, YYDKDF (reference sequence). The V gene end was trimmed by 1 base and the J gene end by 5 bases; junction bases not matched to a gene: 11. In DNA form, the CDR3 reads TGTGCCACCAGCAGAGCCACCGGGGTAGCGGGTAACAATGAGCAGTTCTTC. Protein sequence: CATSRATGVAGNNEQFF.

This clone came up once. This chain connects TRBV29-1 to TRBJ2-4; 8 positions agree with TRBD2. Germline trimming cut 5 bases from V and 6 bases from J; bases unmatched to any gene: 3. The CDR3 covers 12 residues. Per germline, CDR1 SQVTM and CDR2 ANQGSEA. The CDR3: CSVRLAGNIQYF. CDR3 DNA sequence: TGCAGCGTTCGGCTAGCGGGAAACATTCAGTACTTC.

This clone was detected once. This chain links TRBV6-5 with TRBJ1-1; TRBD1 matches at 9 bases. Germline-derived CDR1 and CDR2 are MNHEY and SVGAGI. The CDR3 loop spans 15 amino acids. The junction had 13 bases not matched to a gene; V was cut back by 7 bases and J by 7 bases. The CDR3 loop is CASTITGGALDEAFF. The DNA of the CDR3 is TGTGCCAGCACCATTACAGGGGGCGCGTTAGATGAAGCTTTCTTT.

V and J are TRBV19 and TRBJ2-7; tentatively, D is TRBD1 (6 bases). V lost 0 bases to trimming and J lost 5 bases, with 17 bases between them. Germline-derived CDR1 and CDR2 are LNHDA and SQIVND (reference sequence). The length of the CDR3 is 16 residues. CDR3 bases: TGTGCCAGTAGTATAGATCGGGGCCAGGGGTTCGACGAGCAGTACTTC. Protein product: CASSIDRGQGFDEQYF.